Below, 18 T cell receptor beta chains from the same sample are listed, as sequenced in a study of radiotherapy plus CTLA-4 blockade in lung cancer. Assay: immunoSEQ multiplex PCR; the TCRdb copy retains only in-frame clones and omits some. Here the sample spans about 39,000 clones, more than 75% being singletons. Sequenced here: peripheral blood, sampled from a patient treated with radiotherapy plus ipilimumab. All receptors derive from a human donor with non-small cell lung cancer that progressed on radiotherapy plus ipilimumab.

This chain connects TRBV6-5 to TRBJ2-7, with 11 positions matching TRBD2. The CDR3 consists of 15 residues. The trim removed 6 bases at V and 0 bases at J, leaving 4 bases unmatched. CDR1 MNHEY and CDR2 SVGAGI come from the germline V gene. CDR3 bases: TGTGCCAGCAGAAGGGGACTAGCGGCCTCCTACGAGCAGTACTTC. Its protein product is CASRRGLAASYEQYF.

This chain joins TRBV5-1 and TRBJ2-3; tentative D call: TRBD2 (7 bases). Per germline, CDR1 SGHRS and CDR2 YFSETQ. The CDR3 is made up of 14 amino acids. Trimming removed 6 bases from V and 0 bases from J, with 11 bases in between. CDR3: CASMRGGSTDTQYF. The DNA of the CDR3 is TGCGCCAGCATGAGGGGGGGAAGCACAGATACGCAGTATTTT.

The chain couples TRBV5-1 to TRBJ2-3; 9 bases are a match to TRBD1. CDR1 and CDR2 from the germline V gene are SGHRS and YFSETQ. Trimming cost V 2 bases and J 4 bases; bases outside gene matches: 5. This CDR3 has 15 amino acids. CDR3: CASSFSGQGSDTQYF. CDR3 sequence (DNA): TGCGCCAGCAGCTTTTCGGGACAGGGTTCAGATACGCAGTATTTT.

This chain uses TRBV4-3 with TRBJ1-2; D is ambiguous. Germline V gene data show CDR1 as LGHNA and CDR2 as YSLEER. This CDR3 comprises 16 residues. V dropped 1 base and J dropped 1 base, with 13 bases sitting between them. The CDR3 region is CASSQGGGNFNYGYTF. CDR3 sequence (DNA): TGCGCCAGCAGCCAAGGCGGTGGTAACTTTAACTATGGCTACACCTTC.

This clone has more than one count but fewer than ten. The V gene is TRBV15, the J gene TRBJ1-5, with D perhaps matching TRBD1 (5 bases). Trimming left V 4 bases short and J 7 bases short, with 20 bases between. The CDR3 has 16 residues. Per the germline V gene, CDR1 is LNHNV and CDR2 is YYDKDF (reference sequence). In nucleotides, the CDR3 is TGTGCCACCAGCACCCGACTAGGGGTGGAAGGGCAGCCCCAGCATTTT. Protein sequence: CATSTRLGVEGQPQHF.

The rearrangement joins TRBV7-9 to TRBJ2-2; D possibly corresponds to TRBD2 (5 bases). The CDR3 extends over 13 amino acids. V lost 5 bases, J lost 5 bases, and 9 bases lay in between. Germline CDR1 reads SEHNR; CDR2 reads FQNEAQ (reference sequence). The CDR3 DNA sequence: TGTGCCAGCAGCCGCCGGGATACCGGGGAGCTGTTTTTT. Translating gives CASSRRDTGELFF.

The chain combines TRBV2 with TRBJ2-1; 7 nucleotides match TRBD1. Germline assignment: CDR1 SNHLY and CDR2 FYNNEI. Trimming took 4 bases from V and 9 from J; bases not matched to a gene: 6. The CDR3 is 13 amino acids. The CDR3 sequence is CASSVTGFGEQFF. Here the CDR3 DNA reads TGTGCCAGCAGTGTGACAGGGTTTGGTGAGCAGTTCTTC.

V gene TRBV5-4 combines with J gene TRBJ1-3; D is unresolved. CDR3 length: 13 residues. Looked up from germline, CDR1 is SGHNT and CDR2 is YYREEE (reference sequence). Trimming removed 5 bases from V and 0 bases from J, with 6 bases in between. The CDR3 is CASSLYSGNTIYF. As DNA, the CDR3 is TGTGCCAGCAGTCTCTACTCTGGAAACACCATATATTTT.

The V gene is TRBV4-3, the J gene TRBJ1-1; a weak D match, TRBD1 (5 bases). The V end was cut by 5 bases, the J end by 5 bases, with 12 bases between. CDR1 and CDR2 (germline): LGHNA, YSLEER. CDR3 length equals 13 residues. As DNA, the CDR3 is TGCGCCAGCAGCTCTGTGGGGGGTACTGAAGCTTTCTTT. It encodes CASSSVGGTEAFF.

This clone was seen a few times. The gene calls are TRBV7-6 and TRBJ2-2; 12 nucleotides agree with TRBD2. Per the germline V gene, CDR1 is SGHVS and CDR2 is FNYEAQ. V gave up 2 bases and J gave up 6 bases; unmatched junction bases: 4. The CDR3 is made up of 16 amino acids. CDR3 DNA: TGTGCCAGCAGCTTACTAGCGGGGGGGCAGGCCGGGGAGCTGTTTTTT. Encoded protein: CASSLLAGGQAGELFF.

The rearrangement links TRBV6-5 to TRBJ2-1; 13 nucleotides align to TRBD2. Trimming at V came to 6 bases and at J to 10 bases, leaving 9 bases not matched to a gene. From germline, CDR1 is MNHEY and CDR2 SVGAGI. The length of the CDR3 is 15 residues. As DNA, the CDR3 is TGTGCCAGCAGGGTACAGGGACTAGCGGGGAGGGAGCAGTTCTTC. Amino acids: CASRVQGLAGREQFF.

In its sample, this clone was seen once. CDR3 bases: TGTGCCAGCAGCTCCCTAGACAGGAACACTGAAGCTTTCTTT. Translated: CASSSLDRNTEAFF. The V gene is TRBV5-6, the J gene TRBJ1-1; D may be TRBD1 (5 bases). There are 14 residues in the CDR3. CDR1 and CDR2 (germline): SGHDT, YYEEEE. Trimming removed 3 bases at V and 1 base at J, with 10 bases between.

The rearrangement links TRBV7-9 to TRBJ2-4; D uncertain. This CDR3 region has 12 residues. V lost 0 bases to trimming and J lost 8 bases, with 5 bases between them. In germline, CDR1 is SEHNR, CDR2 FQNEAQ (reference sequence). CDR3 bases: TGTGCCAGCAGCTTAGCCCCCGACATTCAGTACTTC. Protein: CASSLAPDIQYF.

This clone has only one observation. V is TRBV5-1 and J is TRBJ2-3; 11 positions agree with TRBD2. The CDR3 length is 16 residues. With V trimmed by 5 bases and J by 2 bases, 7 bases remained unmatched. Germline values: CDR1 SGHRS, CDR2 YFSETQ. CDR3 protein: CASRGLAGGPTDTQYF. CDR3 DNA: TGCGCCAGCAGGGGCCTAGCGGGGGGTCCCACAGATACGCAGTATTTT.

The V and J genes are TRBV6-4 and TRBJ1-1, with a possible D match to TRBD1 (6 bases). Trimming took off 6 bases at V and 1 base at J, with 15 bases between the two ends. Germline-derived CDR1 and CDR2 are MRHNA and SNTAGT. CDR3 length equals 15 residues. The CDR3 sequence: CASRPQGGTNTEAFF. In DNA form, the CDR3 reads TGTGCCAGCAGGCCACAGGGTGGTACGAACACTGAAGCTTTCTTT.

This clone showed up just a few times. The chain recombines TRBV18 with TRBJ1-3; 7 bases agree with TRBD1. The V gene end was trimmed by 1 base and the J gene end by 3 bases; junction bases not matched to a gene: 3. The germline CDR1 and CDR2 sequences are KGHSH and LQKENI. This CDR3 is built from 15 residues. The CDR3 loop reads CASSPQGAFGNTIYF. The CDR3 nucleotides are TGTGCCAGCTCACCACAGGGGGCGTTTGGAAACACCATATATTTT.

The rearrangement links TRBV19 to TRBJ2-7, with 10 bases matching TRBD2. This CDR3 spans 18 amino acids. CDR1 is LNHDA and CDR2 is SQIVND in the germline V gene (reference sequence). J gave up 0 bases and V 3 bases, and 11 bases lay outside the gene matches. The CDR3 protein is CASSIRIAGGPSSYEQYF. The CDR3 DNA follows: TGTGCCAGTAGTATCCGGATAGCGGGGGGTCCAAGCTCCTACGAGCAGTACTTC.

The CDR3 loop reads CASSSVQGALYEQYF. CDR3 DNA sequence: TGTGCCAGCAGCTCCGTCCAGGGGGCGTTGTACGAGCAGTACTTC. The chain uses TRBV11-2 and TRBJ2-7; 8 positions match TRBD1. The germline V gene encodes CDR1 SGHAT and CDR2 FQNNGV. The J segment lost 4 bases and the V segment lost 4 bases, leaving 9 bases of the junction unmatched. This CDR3 is built from 15 residues.